Included here is one T cell receptor (beta chain) sequence, with context. The sample is drawn from a study of early T cells in non-severe SARS-CoV-2 infection. Study-wide context: Alpha and beta chains were unpaired, from unsorted whole-blood bulk RNA.

TCRdb analysed the 5' RACE reads with MiXCR anew, one entry per CDR3 protein. The sample includes some 110,000 distinct CDR3 sequences, more than 12% of them seen just once. The specimen was whole blood. The TCR originated in an adult who was a healthcare worker with PCR-confirmed SARS-CoV-2 infection or an uninfected control (not recorded which).

As DNA, the CDR3 is TGCGCCAGCAGCCCATTATCACCTCTTCGCAGGGCTAACAATGAGCAGTTCTTC. It specifies CASSPLSPLRRANNEQFF. The J gene is TRBJ2-1, the V gene TRBV4-1; D is possibly TRBD1 (5 bases). This CDR3 is built from 18 residues. Germline V gives CDR1 MGHRA, CDR2 YSYEKL. Trimming shortened V by 4 bases and J by 5 bases, and 24 bases separated the two germline ends.